This is a list of T cell receptor beta chains from one sample in a study of OX40 agonist ivuxolimab in advanced cancers. Sequencing was performed with immunoSEQ multiplex PCR; in TCRdb, only in-frame clones are kept and a portion is missing. The sample carries roughly 87,000 clones, more than 80% recorded once. Sequencing was performed on CD4+ or CD8+ T cells sorted from blood, taken in a trial of the OX40 agonist ivuxolimab. Every receptor here comes from an adult with an advanced solid tumor such as melanoma, head and neck, liver or kidney cancer. Each CDR3 is given with its conserved first and last residue. A D gene is named only where the DNA matches it firmly.

d_call: -
j_call: TRBJ1-5
v_call: TRBV28
cdr3_nt: TGTGCCAGCAGTTTAATTATTGGGGCGGATCAGCCCCAGCATTTT
cdr3_aa: CASSLIIGADQPQHF

d_call: TRBD2
j_call: TRBJ2-1
v_call: TRBV9
cdr3_nt: TGTGCCAGCAGCGTACTAGCGGCTTCCTACAATGAGCAGTTCTTC
cdr3_aa: CASSVLAASYNEQFF

d_call: -
j_call: TRBJ2-3
v_call: TRBV6-5
cdr3_nt: TGTGCCAGCCAGGGGCTAGCCGTCGATACGCAGTATTTT
cdr3_aa: CASQGLAVDTQYF

d_call: -
j_call: TRBJ2-1
v_call: TRBV15
cdr3_nt: TGTGCCACCAGCAGAGAAAGAGTTCGGGGGGCTAGCTACAATGAGCAGTTCTTC
cdr3_aa: CATSRERVRGASYNEQFF

d_call: -
j_call: TRBJ2-1
v_call: TRBV20-1
cdr3_nt: TGCAGTGCTAGGGCCCCAAATGAGCAGTTCTTC
cdr3_aa: CSARAPNEQFF

d_call: TRBD1
j_call: TRBJ2-3
v_call: TRBV30
cdr3_nt: TGTGCCTGGAGTATGGGACAGGGAACAGATACGCAGTATTTT
cdr3_aa: CAWSMGQGTDTQYF

d_call: -
j_call: TRBJ2-7
v_call: TRBV20-1
cdr3_nt: TGCAGTGCTAGGGGGCCCTACGAGCAGTACTTC
cdr3_aa: CSARGPYEQYF

d_call: -
j_call: TRBJ2-5
v_call: TRBV6-1
cdr3_nt: TGTGCCAGCAGTTACGGGGAGACCCAGTACTTC
cdr3_aa: CASSYGETQYF

d_call: TRBD1
j_call: TRBJ1-5
v_call: TRBV28
cdr3_nt: TGTGCCAGCAGTTACAGGGGCACTACTCAGCCCCAGCATTTT
cdr3_aa: CASSYRGTTQPQHF

d_call: TRBD2
j_call: TRBJ2-1
v_call: TRBV7-8
cdr3_nt: TGTGCCAGCAGCTGGACTAGCATCTACAATGAGCAGTTCTTC
cdr3_aa: CASSWTSIYNEQFF

d_call: TRBD1
j_call: TRBJ2-3
v_call: TRBV6-5
cdr3_nt: TGTGCCAGCAGTAGGGGGCGGGTACACACAGATACGCAGTATTTT
cdr3_aa: CASSRGRVHTDTQYF

d_call: -
j_call: TRBJ2-3
v_call: TRBV6-6
cdr3_nt: TGTGCCAGCAGTTACTCGCGCAGGGCTACAGATACGCAGTATTTT
cdr3_aa: CASSYSRRATDTQYF

d_call: -
j_call: TRBJ1-2
v_call: TRBV28
cdr3_nt: TGTGCCAGCAGTCCCCCATCCGGGAGGTACTATGGCTACACCTTC
cdr3_aa: CASSPPSGRYYGYTF

d_call: TRBD2
j_call: TRBJ2-1
v_call: TRBV4-2
cdr3_nt: TGTGCCAGCAGCCAAGATTGGACCGGGACTAGCGGCATCTACAATGAGCAGTTCTTC
cdr3_aa: CASSQDWTGTSGIYNEQFF

d_call: -
j_call: TRBJ1-5
v_call: TRBV4-2
cdr3_nt: TGTGCCAGCAGCCAAGAGGCCGCAGATAGCAATCAGCCCCAGCATTTT
cdr3_aa: CASSQEAADSNQPQHF

d_call: -
j_call: TRBJ2-5
v_call: TRBV29-1
cdr3_nt: TGCAGCGTCCCCTCGGGAGAGACCCAGTACTTC
cdr3_aa: CSVPSGETQYF

d_call: TRBD1
j_call: TRBJ1-4
v_call: TRBV5-6
cdr3_nt: TGTGCCAGCAGCCTCGGACAGGTCCTGTTTTTT
cdr3_aa: CASSLGQVLFF